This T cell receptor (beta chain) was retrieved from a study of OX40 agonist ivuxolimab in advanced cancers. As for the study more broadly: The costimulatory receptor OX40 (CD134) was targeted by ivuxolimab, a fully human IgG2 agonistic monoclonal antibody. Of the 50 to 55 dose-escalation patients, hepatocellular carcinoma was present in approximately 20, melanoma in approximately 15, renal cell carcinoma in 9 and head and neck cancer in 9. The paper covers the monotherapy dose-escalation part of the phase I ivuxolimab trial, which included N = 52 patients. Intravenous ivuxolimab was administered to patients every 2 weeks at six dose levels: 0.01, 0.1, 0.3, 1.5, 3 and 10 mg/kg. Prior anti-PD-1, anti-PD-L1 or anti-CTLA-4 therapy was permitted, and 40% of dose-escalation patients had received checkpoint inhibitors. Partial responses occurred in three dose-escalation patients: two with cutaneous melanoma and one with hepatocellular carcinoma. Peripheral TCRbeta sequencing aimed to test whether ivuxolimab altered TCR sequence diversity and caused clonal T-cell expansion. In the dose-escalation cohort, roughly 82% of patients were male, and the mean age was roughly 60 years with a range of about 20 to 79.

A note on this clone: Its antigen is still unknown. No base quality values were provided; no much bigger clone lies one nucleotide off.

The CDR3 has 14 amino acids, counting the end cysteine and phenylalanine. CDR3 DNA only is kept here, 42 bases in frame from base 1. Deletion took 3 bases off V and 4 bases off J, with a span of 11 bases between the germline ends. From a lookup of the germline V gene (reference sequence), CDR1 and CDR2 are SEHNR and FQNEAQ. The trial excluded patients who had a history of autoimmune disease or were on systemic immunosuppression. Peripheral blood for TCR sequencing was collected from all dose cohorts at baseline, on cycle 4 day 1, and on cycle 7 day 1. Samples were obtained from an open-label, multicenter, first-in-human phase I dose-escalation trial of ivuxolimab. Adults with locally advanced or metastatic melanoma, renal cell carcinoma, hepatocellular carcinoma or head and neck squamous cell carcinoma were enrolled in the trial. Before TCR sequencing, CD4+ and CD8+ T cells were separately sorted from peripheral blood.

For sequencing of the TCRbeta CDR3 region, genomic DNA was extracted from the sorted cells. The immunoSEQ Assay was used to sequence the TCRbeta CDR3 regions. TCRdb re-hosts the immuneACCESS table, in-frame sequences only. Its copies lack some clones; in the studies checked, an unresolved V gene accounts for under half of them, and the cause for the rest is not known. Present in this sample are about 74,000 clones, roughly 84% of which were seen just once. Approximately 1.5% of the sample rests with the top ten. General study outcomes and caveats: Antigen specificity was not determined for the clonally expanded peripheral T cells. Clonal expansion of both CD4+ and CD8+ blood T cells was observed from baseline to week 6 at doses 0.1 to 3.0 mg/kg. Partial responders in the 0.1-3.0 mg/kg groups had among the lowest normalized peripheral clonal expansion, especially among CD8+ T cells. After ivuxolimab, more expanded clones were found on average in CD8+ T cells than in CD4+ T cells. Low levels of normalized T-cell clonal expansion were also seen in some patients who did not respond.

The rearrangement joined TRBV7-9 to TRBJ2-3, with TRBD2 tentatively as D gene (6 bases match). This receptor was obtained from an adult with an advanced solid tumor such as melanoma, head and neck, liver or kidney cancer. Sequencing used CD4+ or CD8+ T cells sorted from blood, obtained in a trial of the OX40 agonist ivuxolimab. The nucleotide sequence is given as TGTGCCAGCAGCTTCGGCCTAGCGCCAGATACGCAGTATTTT. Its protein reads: CASSFGLAPDTQYF.